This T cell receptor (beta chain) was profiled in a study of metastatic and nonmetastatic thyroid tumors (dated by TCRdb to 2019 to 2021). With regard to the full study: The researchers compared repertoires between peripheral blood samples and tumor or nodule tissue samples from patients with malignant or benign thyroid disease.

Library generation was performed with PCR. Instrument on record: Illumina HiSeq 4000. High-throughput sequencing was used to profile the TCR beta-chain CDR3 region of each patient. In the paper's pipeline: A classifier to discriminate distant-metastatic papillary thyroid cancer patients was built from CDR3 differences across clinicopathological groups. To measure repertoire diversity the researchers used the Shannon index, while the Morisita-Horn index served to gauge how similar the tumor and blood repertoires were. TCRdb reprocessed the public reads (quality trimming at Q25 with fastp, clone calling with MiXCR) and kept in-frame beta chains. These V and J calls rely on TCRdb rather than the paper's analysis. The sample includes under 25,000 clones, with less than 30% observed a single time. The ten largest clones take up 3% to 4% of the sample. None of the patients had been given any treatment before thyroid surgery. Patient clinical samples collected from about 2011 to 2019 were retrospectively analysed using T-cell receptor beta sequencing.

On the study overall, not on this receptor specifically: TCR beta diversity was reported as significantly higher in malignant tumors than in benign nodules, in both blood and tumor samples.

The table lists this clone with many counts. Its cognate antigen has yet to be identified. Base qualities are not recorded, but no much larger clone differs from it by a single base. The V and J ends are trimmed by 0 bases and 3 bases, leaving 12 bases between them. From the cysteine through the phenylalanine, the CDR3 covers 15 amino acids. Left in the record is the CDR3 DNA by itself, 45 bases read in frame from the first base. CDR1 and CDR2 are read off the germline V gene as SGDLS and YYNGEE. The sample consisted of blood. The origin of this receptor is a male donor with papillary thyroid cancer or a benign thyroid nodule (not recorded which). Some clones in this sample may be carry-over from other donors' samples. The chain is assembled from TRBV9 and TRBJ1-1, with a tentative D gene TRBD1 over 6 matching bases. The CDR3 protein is CASSVDAGVDTEAFF. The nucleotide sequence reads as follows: TGTGCCAGCAGCGTAGATGCAGGGGTGGACACTGAAGCTTTCTTT.